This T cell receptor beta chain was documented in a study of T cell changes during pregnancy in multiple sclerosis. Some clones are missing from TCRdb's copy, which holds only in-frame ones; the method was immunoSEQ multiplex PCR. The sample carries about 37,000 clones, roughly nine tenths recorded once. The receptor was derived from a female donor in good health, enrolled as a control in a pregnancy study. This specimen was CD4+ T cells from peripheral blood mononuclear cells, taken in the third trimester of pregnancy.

CDR3 coding DNA: TGCGCCAGCAGCTTGACAGACGGAACCTACGAGCAGTACTTC. It encodes CASSLTDGTYEQYF. V is TRBV5-1 and J is TRBJ2-7; D gene unclear. Trimming removed 1 base at V and 2 bases at J, with 10 bases between. Germline CDR1 is SGHRS and CDR2 is YFSETQ. CDR3 size: 14 residues.